This TCR beta chain was sequenced during a study of cytomegalovirus exposure and HLA in healthy donors. Findings and limits, study-wide: As a later analysis revealed, the rate of TCR association differed by HLA locus, with DRB1 most and HLA-C fewest.

Comment on this clone: The antigen is unknown.

Both 60 Vbeta primers and 13 Jbeta primers went into the PCR. The method was immunoSEQ multiplex PCR; TCRdb's version includes in-frame clones alone and lacks a portion of them. Its table lists tens of thousands of clones. The CDR3 is made up of 16 amino acids. From germline, CDR1 is LGHNA and CDR2 YSLEER. V was clipped by 5 bases and J by 1 base, with 15 bases between them. The TCR comes from a man aged 30 to 45 in good health and CMV-seronegative. Sequencing input: PBMCs. This chain connects TRBV4-3 to TRBJ2-1, with a weak D call TRBD1 (6 bases). The chain's CDR3 is CASSSSGVGSYNEQFF. DNA for the CDR3: TGCGCCAGCAGCTCCTCAGGGGTGGGATCCTACAATGAGCAGTTCTTC.